The TCR beta chain described here comes from a study of naive and memory T cell subsets. Two oligonucleotides, mixed equimolar, formed the beta constant-region primer covering TRBC1 and TRBC2. The ligated cDNA underwent four PCR rounds using SP2 and nested alpha and beta constant-region primers. In TCRdb, the UMI-ligation and nested PCR reads were re-called with MiXCR into one record per CDR3 protein. The profile shows approximately 150,000 distinct CDR3 sequences, 20% to 25% of them singletons. Study-level findings and limits: Naive repertoires, especially CD8, held a few larger clonotypes, possibly memory cells re-expressing CD45RA.

Trimming cost V 4 bases and J 5 bases, with 17 bases left between them. In germline, CDR1 is SGHRS, CDR2 YFSETQ. The CDR3 covers 15 residues. As to this clonotype: Antigen unknown.

The V and J genes are TRBV5-1 and TRBJ2-3, with D uncertain. This clonotype originated in a human donor in good health. The sample comprised naive CD4+ T cells from blood. This CDR3 is CASSPSSRLRDTQYF. The CDR3 DNA reads TGCGCCAGCAGCCCCTCAAGCCGTCTTCGAGATACGCAGTATTTT.